Described below is a single TCR beta chain sequence and its context. The antigen is not known. Germline CDR1 reads SGHAT; CDR2 reads FQNNGV. CDR3 length: 13 residues. V shed 5 bases and J shed 5 bases, with 12 bases lying between them. The sample belongs to a study of cytomegalovirus exposure and HLA in healthy donors. The primer mix had 60 Vbeta and 13 Jbeta primers. Generated by immunoSEQ multiplex PCR, the TCRdb table keeps only in-frame clones and is missing some. Here the sample spans 150,000 to 200,000 clones, about 80% being singletons. Findings and caveats of the study: A later analysis showed that HLA-associated TCR beta chains had undergone more clonal expansion than equally common others. Prediction of most subjects' HLA-A and HLA-B alleles by TCR beta sequences was reportedly accurate. There were some V segments, including TRBV6-2 and TRBV6-3, excluded as indistinguishable.

The sequenced material came from PBMCs. This sequence was found in a woman in her thirties in good health and CMV-seropositive. The chain uses TRBV11-2 and TRBJ2-5, with a possible D match to TRBD2 (5 bases). CDR3 sequence (DNA): TGTGCCAGCAGCACTAGTCAATGGGAGACCCAGTACTTC. This translates into CASSTSQWETQYF.